The 6 T cell receptor beta chains in this list originate from one sample, sequenced in a study of neurological immune-mediated disorders (dated by TCRdb to the late 2010s). The receptor library was made with 5' RACE. TCRdb names Illumina HiSeq 2500 as the instrument used. The public reads were run again by TCRdb, first through fastp at Q25 and then through MiXCR, and only productive beta chains were kept. Rows with a matching CDR3 protein are joined into one entry that keeps the most common DNA and genes. This sample holds 30,000 to 45,000 distinct CDR3 sequences; about 9.4% were observed only once. The ten most abundant clones make up approximately 7% of the sample. The sample taken for sequencing was PBMCs. These receptors originate from a woman in her thirties with HTLV-1-associated myelopathy (HAM/TSP).

This clonotype has at least ten counts. This chain connects TRBV18 to TRBJ1-1, with 7 bases identical to TRBD1. The length of the CDR3 is 14 residues. Germline trimming cut 5 bases from V and 3 bases from J; bases unmatched to any gene: 6. Germline V gene lookup returns CDR1 KGHSH and CDR2 LQKENI. The CDR3: CASSARRGDTEAFF. CDR3 nucleotides: TGTGCCAGCTCAGCCCGCAGGGGGGACACTGAAGCTTTCTTT.

This clonotype was picked up many times. This rearrangement joins TRBV2 to TRBJ1-1, with 7 bases aligning to TRBD1. Trimming cost V 6 bases and J 4 bases; bases outside gene matches: 17. CDR1 is SNHLY and CDR2 is FYNNEI in the germline V gene. The CDR3 contains 17 residues. This CDR3 reads CASSPSSSLAGGTEAFF. The CDR3 DNA reads as TGTGCCAGCAGCCCTTCCTCCTCCCTGGCAGGGGGCACTGAAGCTTTCTTT. Combining the CDR3 with reference TRBV2 and TRBJ1-1 gives the whole variable domain EPEVTQTPSHQVTQMGQEVILRCVPISNHLYFYWYRQILGQKVEFLVSFYNNEISEKSEIFDDQFSVERPDGSNFTLKIRSTKLEDSAMYFCASSPSSSLAGGTEAFFGQGTRLTVV.

The chain has TRBV25-1 and TRBJ1-1, with D tentatively TRBD1 (6 bases). The CDR3 has 15 residues. V was clipped by 0 bases and J by 3 bases, with 11 bases between them. CDR1 is MGHDK and CDR2 is SYGVNS in the germline V gene. The CDR3 region has the DNA TGTGCCAGCAGTGAATACAGCAGGGGACACACTGAAGCTTTCTTT. Translation gives CASSEYSRGHTEAFF.

This clonotype was seen ten or more times. V usage is TRBV5-6 and J usage is TRBJ1-2, with D tentatively TRBD1 (5 bases). Germline lookup yields CDR1 SGHDT and CDR2 YYEEEE. The CDR3 extends over 13 amino acids. The germline V and J ends were trimmed by 2 bases and 4 bases, with 9 bases remaining between them. The CDR3 DNA sequence: TGTGCCAGCAGCTTCTTCCAGGGCTATGGCTACACCTTC. The encoded protein is CASSFFQGYGYTF.

Ten or more counts support this clonotype. This chain joins TRBV7-2 and TRBJ2-3; D unclear. This CDR3 is 15 amino acids long. CDR1 is SGHTA, CDR2 FQGNSA, per germline. Trimming shortened V by 4 bases and J by 0 bases, and 11 bases separated the two germline ends. The CDR3 DNA follows: TGTGCCAGCAGCTCCTACCTCTCGAGCACAGATACGCAGTATTTT. Amino acid sequence: CASSSYLSSTDTQYF.

V is TRBV5-1 and J is TRBJ2-2; D is perhaps TRBD2 (6 bases). The CDR3 covers 17 residues. The germline CDR1 and CDR2 sequences are SGHRS and YFSETQ. V lost 2 bases, J lost 2 bases, and 16 bases lay in between. CDR3 amino acids: CASSLSGGKTNTGELFF. The CDR3 region has the DNA TGCGCCAGCAGCTTAAGTGGCGGGAAAACAAACACCGGGGAGCTGTTTTTT.